These 27 T cell receptor beta chains came from one sample sequenced in a study of cytomegalovirus exposure and HLA in healthy donors. PCR used 60 Vbeta primers and 13 Jbeta primers. Clones were read by immunoSEQ multiplex PCR, and TCRdb kept only the in-frame ones, dropping some. The table records approximately 100,000 clones, 70% of them present only once. Sample: PBMCs. The source is a man between 35 and 55 years old in good health and CMV-seropositive.

This clone was detected a few times. The gene calls are TRBV2 and TRBJ2-3; 10 bases fit TRBD1. This CDR3 has 17 residues. Germline V lookup: CDR1 SNHLY, CDR2 FYNNEI. V gave up 5 bases and J gave up 1 base; unmatched junction bases: 9. The CDR3 nucleotides read TGTGCCAGCAGTAGACAGGGGGCGCAAATCGGCACAGATACGCAGTATTTT. It specifies CASSRQGAQIGTDTQYF.

The chain links TRBV5-1 to TRBJ1-1; D is undetermined. Trimming removed 7 bases at V and 0 bases at J, with 28 bases between. The CDR3 covers 19 residues. From germline, CDR1 is SGHRS and CDR2 YFSETQ. The CDR3 protein is CASSPVGKHPWVMNTEAFF. CDR3 nucleotides: TGCGCCAGCTCACCGGTCGGGAAACACCCATGGGTGATGAACACTGAAGCTTTCTTT.

The sample holds a few counts of this clone. V is TRBV5-5 and J is TRBJ1-4; TRBD1 might be the D (6 bases). Between the trimmed V and J ends, which lost 1 base and 6 bases, there was a span of 10 bases. The germline V gene has CDR1 SGHKS and CDR2 YYEKEE (reference sequence). The CDR3 length is 14 residues. In DNA, the CDR3 is TGTGCCAGCAGCTTGAGTGCAGGGGATGAAAAACTGTTTTTT. Amino acids: CASSLSAGDEKLFF. The complete variable domain, with remaining parts taken from reference TRBV5-5 and TRBJ1-4, reads DAGVTQSPTHLIKTRGQQVTLRCSPISGHKSVSWYQQVLGQGPQFIFQYYEKEERGRGNFPDRFSARQFPNYSSELNVNALLLGDSALYLCASSLSAGDEKLFFGSGTQLSVL.

The chain employs TRBV21-1 and TRBJ2-7; TRBD1 was called by the table and not checked on the DNA. TRBV21-1 counts as a pseudogene. The CDR3 is 16 amino acids. In DNA, the CDR3 is TGTGCCAGCAGCCTCCGAAGTGGCAGGTGGATCTACGAGCAGTACTTC. It encodes CASSLRSGRWIYEQYF.

The V and J genes are TRBV5-4 and TRBJ2-1, with D possibly matching TRBD2 (6 bases). The germline CDR1 and CDR2 sequences are SGHNT and YYREEE (reference sequence). V lost 4 bases and J 4 bases, leaving 18 bases between the germline ends. The length of the CDR3 is 16 residues. The CDR3 nucleotides read TGTGCCAGCAGCCTTGACGGCGGGGTTTTGTACAATGAGCAGTTCTTC. Translating it yields CASSLDGGVLYNEQFF.

The V call is TRBV30, the J call TRBJ1-1, with 11 positions matching TRBD1. Germline assignment: CDR1 GTSNPN and CDR2 SVGIG (reference sequence). Losses at the gene ends were 6 bases for V and 6 bases for J; bases not matched to a gene: 15. The CDR3 extends over 16 amino acids. This CDR3 is CACNRKSGTGGPEAFF. CDR3 nucleotide sequence: TGTGCCTGTAACCGTAAATCCGGGACAGGGGGGCCTGAAGCTTTCTTT.

The chain joins TRBV19 to TRBJ2-3; 8 bases are shared with TRBD2. The germline gives CDR1 LNHDA, CDR2 SQIVND (reference sequence). J was trimmed by 4 bases and V by 11 bases; bases with no gene match: 8. CDR3 length: 13 residues. Here the CDR3 DNA reads TGTGCCTCTCGGACGGGAGGGGCAGATACGCAGTATTTT. Translated: CASRTGGADTQYF.

The rearrangement joins TRBV6-1 to TRBJ2-3; D ambiguous. Trimming left V 2 bases short and J 1 base short, with 10 bases between. The CDR3 length is 15 residues. Per the germline V gene, CDR1 is MNHNS and CDR2 is SASEGT. The CDR3: CASSEPVPGTDTQYF. In nucleotides, the CDR3 is TGTGCCAGCAGTGAACCGGTTCCGGGCACAGATACGCAGTATTTT.

The genes are TRBV13 and TRBJ1-1; tentative D call: TRBD1 (5 bases). Germline V lookup: CDR1 PRHDT, CDR2 FYEKMQ (reference sequence). Trimming pared 5 bases from V and 4 bases from J, leaving 20 bases between. The CDR3 covers 16 residues. CDR3 region: CASSRTVGGGFTEAFF. Written as DNA, the CDR3 is TGTGCCAGCAGCCGAACAGTTGGGGGGGGGTTCACTGAAGCTTTCTTT. The full variable domain, in which reference TRBV13 and TRBJ1-1 provide the parts outside the CDR3, is AAGVIQSPRHLIKEKRETATLKCYPIPRHDTVYWYQQGPGQDPQFLISFYEKMQSDKGSIPDRFSAQQFSDYHSELNMSSLELGDSALYFCASSRTVGGGFTEAFFGQGTRLTVV.

There are a few counts of this clone. CDR3 coding DNA: TGCGCCAGCAGCCAAAGCGCAGCCTTGAACACTGAAGCTTTCTTT. This translates into CASSQSAALNTEAFF. The chain joins TRBV4-1 to TRBJ1-1, with no clear D. The length of the CDR3 is 15 residues. Germline V gene sequence: CDR1 MGHRA, CDR2 YSYEKL. V gave up 2 bases and J gave up 0 bases, with 10 bases separating them.

Only a few counts were recorded for this clone. The chain recombines TRBV7-9 with TRBJ2-3, with TRBD1 matching over 8 bases. CDR1 SEHNR and CDR2 FQNEAQ come from the germline V gene (reference sequence). This CDR3 contains 14 residues. J lost 6 bases, V lost 4 bases, and 6 bases had no gene match. CDR3 nucleotides: TGTGCCAGCAGCTACGTGGACAGGGTGGATACGCAGTATTTT. It codes for CASSYVDRVDTQYF.

This chain uses TRBV7-9 with TRBJ1-2; TRBD1 aligns across 7 bases. CDR3 length equals 16 residues. Germline CDR1 reads SEHNR; CDR2 reads FQNEAQ (reference sequence). Trimming took 1 base from V and 1 from J; bases not matched to a gene: 6. Written as DNA, the CDR3 is TGTGCCAGCAGCTTAGTGGGACAGCTTCTTAACTATGGCTACACCTTC. Translation: CASSLVGQLLNYGYTF.

This clone has more than one count but fewer than ten. The same CDR3 can be traced to other DNA sequences in this sample. This chain links TRBV29-1 with TRBJ1-2; D may be TRBD1 (5 bases). V lost 0 bases, J lost 5 bases, and 10 bases lay in between. Looked up from germline, CDR1 is SQVTM and CDR2 is ANQGSEA. CDR3 length equals 13 residues. The CDR3 coding sequence is TGCAGCGTTGAAGATCTACCAGGGTATGGCTACACCTTC. Its protein product is CSVEDLPGYGYTF. Looking up the rest from reference TRBV29-1 and TRBJ1-2 gives the full variable domain: SAVISQKPSRDICQRGTSLTIQCQVDSQVTMMFWYRQQPGQSLTLIATANQGSEATYESGFVIDKFPISRPNLTFSTLTVSNMSPEDSSIYLCSVEDLPGYGYTFGSGTRLTVV.

This chain uses TRBV30 with TRBJ1-5, with a tentative D call TRBD1 (6 bases). Trimming removed 0 bases at V and 2 bases at J, with 11 bases between. The CDR3 has 15 amino acids. The germline V gene has CDR1 GTSNPN and CDR2 SVGIG (reference sequence). The CDR3 DNA sequence: TGTGCCTGGAGTGTAGGGGGGGATGGCAATCAGCCCCAGCATTTT. Protein product: CAWSVGGDGNQPQHF.

The rearrangement links TRBV6-5 to TRBJ1-2; D not resolved. The CDR3 runs to 15 residues. Trimming took 2 bases from V and 2 from J, leaving 12 bases between them. The germline CDR1 and CDR2 sequences are MNHEY and SVGAGI. This CDR3 is CASSYRREVNYGYTF. CDR3 nucleotide sequence: TGTGCCAGCAGTTACCGACGGGAGGTGAACTATGGCTACACCTTC.

The gene calls are TRBV7-2 and TRBJ1-5; perhaps TRBD1 as D (5 bases). The CDR3 spans 15 residues. V was shortened by 2 bases and J by 0 bases, with 8 bases between the two germline ends. Germline V lookup: CDR1 SGHTA, CDR2 FQGNSA. The CDR3 loop reads CASSLQGNSNQPQHF. The CDR3 DNA is TGTGCCAGCAGCTTACAGGGAAATAGCAATCAGCCCCAGCATTTT.

The V call is TRBV29-1, the J call TRBJ2-3, with 14 bases lining up with TRBD2. The ends lost 7 bases at V and 6 bases at J; junction bases unmatched: 6. CDR1 is SQVTM, CDR2 ANQGSEA, per germline. There are 14 residues in the CDR3. CDR3 in amino acids: CSAGTSGRMDTQYF. CDR3 in DNA: TGCAGCGCCGGGACTAGCGGGAGAATGGATACGCAGTATTTT.

The chain has TRBV9 and TRBJ2-3; TRBD1 agrees at 11 bases. CDR1 SGDLS and CDR2 YYNGEE come from the germline V gene. After removal of 4 bases from V and 3 bases from J, the junction contained 4 bases not matched to a gene. This CDR3 region has 15 residues. The CDR3 loop reads CASSPGQGGTDTQYF. In DNA, the CDR3 is TGTGCCAGCAGCCCGGGACAGGGGGGAACAGATACGCAGTATTTT.

The V and J genes are TRBV30 and TRBJ1-1; D may be TRBD1 (6 bases). The CDR3 totals 16 residues. The germline V gene has CDR1 GTSNPN and CDR2 SVGIG (reference sequence). The germline V and J ends were trimmed by 3 bases and 1 base, with 18 bases remaining between them. The CDR3 reads CAWRTALQGKNTEAFF. DNA for the CDR3: TGTGCCTGGAGGACGGCTTTACAGGGTAAGAACACTGAAGCTTTCTTT.

The chain carries TRBV6-1 and TRBJ2-7, with 8 positions matching TRBD1. Germline V CDR1 and CDR2: MNHNS, SASEGT. Trimming cost V 3 bases and J 1 base; bases outside gene matches: 8. The CDR3 is 16 amino acids. The CDR3 DNA reads TGTGCCAGCAGTGAGCCGACAGGGGATAATTCCTACGAGCAGTACTTC. Encoded protein: CASSEPTGDNSYEQYF.

The genes are TRBV5-8 and TRBJ2-5, with D possibly matching TRBD2 (5 bases). This CDR3 contains 14 residues. V was cut by 1 base and J by 5 bases, with 12 bases left in between. CDR1 and CDR2 from the germline V gene are SGHTS and YDEGEE. The CDR3: CASSLRETEETQYF. CDR3 in DNA: TGTGCCAGCAGCTTGAGGGAGACGGAGGAGACCCAGTACTTC.

V gene TRBV9 combines with J gene TRBJ1-2, with D perhaps matching TRBD1 (6 bases). This CDR3 region has 15 residues. Trimming removed 0 bases at V and 4 bases at J, with 13 bases between. Germline CDR1 SGDLS, CDR2 YYNGEE. CDR3 in amino acids: CASSVVSGGGYGYTF. The CDR3 DNA is TGTGCCAGCAGCGTAGTGTCTGGGGGCGGCTATGGCTACACCTTC.

This chain joins TRBV5-4 and TRBJ1-2, with 8 nucleotides matching TRBD1. With V trimmed by 2 bases and J by 4 bases, 4 bases remained unmatched. This CDR3 has 14 amino acids. CDR1 SGHNT and CDR2 YYREEE come from the germline V gene (reference sequence). The CDR3 DNA reads TGTGCCAGCAGCTTACAGGGGGAAATCTATGGCTACACCTTC. It encodes CASSLQGEIYGYTF.

The gene calls are TRBV5-1 and TRBJ1-5; 9 bases agree with TRBD1. The CDR3 runs 15 residues. The V gene end was trimmed by 4 bases and the J gene end by 2 bases; junction bases not matched to a gene: 4. Germline V lookup: CDR1 SGHRS, CDR2 YFSETQ. The CDR3 sequence is CASSPWTGGNQPQHF. In DNA, the CDR3 is TGCGCCAGCAGCCCGTGGACAGGGGGCAATCAGCCCCAGCATTTT.

The chain combines TRBV6-1 with TRBJ2-7; D is undetermined. Germline V CDR1 and CDR2: MNHNS, SASEGT. V gave up 9 bases and J gave up 1 base, with 7 bases separating them. The CDR3 sequence is 11 residues long. The CDR3 here is CASDGSYEQYV. CDR3 DNA sequence: TGTGCCAGTGACGGGTCCTACGAGCAGTACGTC.

The chain employs TRBV19 and TRBJ1-5; TRBD1 aligns across 7 bases. The CDR3 sequence is 17 residues long. Trimming cost V 1 base and J 0 bases; bases outside gene matches: 6. The germline V gene encodes CDR1 LNHDA and CDR2 SQIVND (reference sequence). CDR3 in amino acids: CASSIVTGTDSNQPQHF. The CDR3 DNA reads as TGTGCCAGTAGTATAGTTACCGGGACAGATAGCAATCAGCCCCAGCATTTT.

The chain combines TRBV6-5 with TRBJ1-2; 8 nucleotides align to TRBD1. With 5 bases clipped from V and 8 bases from J, the junction kept 10 bases outside the gene matches. There are 14 residues in the CDR3. The germline gives CDR1 MNHEY, CDR2 SVGAGI. The CDR3 region is CASSVRQGSGGYTF. The CDR3 coding sequence is TGTGCCAGCAGTGTCCGACAGGGGTCGGGAGGCTACACCTTC.